The text below deals with one T cell receptor (beta chain). Distinct nucleotide sequences in the sample also encode this CDR3. The data originate from a study of blood T cell repertoires in COVID-19. Looking at the study overall: Spain, Italy and the United States supplied samples that represented acute and convalescent COVID-19. The cDNA or gDNA used as material had been derived from T cells, B-cell-depleted T cells, or PBMCs.

In the original workflow: For nucleated cells, counts were estimated from reference gene primer amplification. Sequencing was performed with immunoSEQ multiplex PCR; in TCRdb, only in-frame clones are kept and a portion is missing. Clone size and V and J calls were adopted from that table, with D and trimming inferred from the DNA. Of around 100,000 clones listed, roughly 82% are singletons. Germline CDR1 MNHEY, CDR2 SVGAGI. This CDR3 is built from 13 residues. The germline V and J ends were trimmed by 6 bases and 0 bases, with 8 bases remaining between them. This clonotype originated in a human donor in a cohort sampled during active COVID-19. Sequencing was carried out using peripheral blood. The chain employs TRBV6-5 and TRBJ1-1; D remains unclear. Written as DNA, the CDR3 is TGTGCCAGCAGCCCCAATCTGAACACTGAAGCTTTCTTT. Protein sequence: CASSPNLNTEAFF.